These T cell receptor beta chains were read from a single sample in a study of radiation and T cells in renal cell carcinoma. The protocol was immunoSEQ multiplex PCR, while the TCRdb copy is restricted to in-frame clones and leaves out a portion. In the table there are tens of thousands of clones, roughly three quarters of which are singletons. The sample was blood, taken from a patient whose treatment included radiotherapy and nephrectomy. These receptors originate from a man between 60 and 70 years old with renal cell carcinoma. Both conserved end residues are part of each CDR3. D genes are given only for firm matches. Expanded clones are given a class, and other clones once, few, many or no size at all.

clone_size: .; j_call: TRBJ2-1; d_call: TRBD2; v_call: TRBV30; cdr3_nt: TGTGCCTGGAGTGTGGGTCGGGGGGTACCGCAGTTCTTC; cdr3_aa: CAWSVGRGVPQFF
clone_size: once; j_call: TRBJ2-5; d_call: .; v_call: TRBV7-3; cdr3_nt: TGTGCCAGCAGCTTCTACGCACAAGAGACCCAGTACTTC; cdr3_aa: CASSFYAQETQYF
clone_size: .; j_call: TRBJ2-5; d_call: .; v_call: TRBV18; cdr3_nt: TGTGCCAGCTCACCACTTCGGGAGACCCAGTACTTC; cdr3_aa: CASSPLRETQYF
clone_size: .; j_call: TRBJ1-1; d_call: TRBD1; v_call: TRBV30; cdr3_nt: TGTGCCTGGAGTTCTGGACAGGGACCTGAAGCTTTCTTT; cdr3_aa: CAWSSGQGPEAFF
clone_size: few; j_call: TRBJ2-1; d_call: TRBD2; v_call: TRBV5-4; cdr3_nt: TGTGCCAGCAGCTTCGGGCTAAGCGGGAGGGACTACAATGAGCAGTTCTTC; cdr3_aa: CASSFGLSGRDYNEQFF
clone_size: few; j_call: TRBJ2-6; d_call: TRBD2; v_call: TRBV10-3; cdr3_nt: TGTGCCATCAGTGAGCGGGAGGGCTCTGGGGCCAACGTCCTGACTTTC; cdr3_aa: CAISEREGSGANVLTF
clone_size: .; j_call: TRBJ2-3; d_call: .; v_call: TRBV11-3; cdr3_nt: TGTGCCAGCAGCTTAGGACCCGGCACAGATACGCAGTATTTT; cdr3_aa: CASSLGPGTDTQYF
clone_size: .; j_call: TRBJ1-5; d_call: .; v_call: TRBV29-1; cdr3_nt: TGCAGCGTTGTATACCAGGTTAACCAGCCCCAGCATTTT; cdr3_aa: CSVVYQVNQPQHF
clone_size: .; j_call: TRBJ2-2; d_call: .; v_call: TRBV2; cdr3_nt: TGTGCCAGCACTCCGACTAGTACCCAGACCGGGGAGCTGTTTTTT; cdr3_aa: CASTPTSTQTGELFF
clone_size: .; j_call: TRBJ1-2; d_call: .; v_call: TRBV29-1; cdr3_nt: TGCAGCGTATTGGGTCTTCAGGGTGTAGTAGATGGCTACACCTTC; cdr3_aa: CSVLGLQGVVDGYTF
clone_size: .; j_call: TRBJ2-7; d_call: .; v_call: TRBV9; cdr3_nt: TGTGCCAGCAGCGTAGGTGGTCTGGGGACCTACGAGCAGTACTTC; cdr3_aa: CASSVGGLGTYEQYF
clone_size: .; j_call: TRBJ1-1; d_call: .; v_call: TRBV7-3; cdr3_nt: TGTGCCAGCAGTTTTACGATGAACACTGAAGCTTTCTTT; cdr3_aa: CASSFTMNTEAFF
clone_size: .; j_call: TRBJ2-2; d_call: TRBD2; v_call: TRBV19; cdr3_nt: TGTGCCAGTAGTAGCGGGAGGGCCGGGGAGCTGTTTTTT; cdr3_aa: CASSSGRAGELFF
clone_size: .; j_call: TRBJ2-1; d_call: .; v_call: TRBV7-8; cdr3_nt: TGTGCCAGCAGCTCGAAATCTCTAGGGAGCTCCTACAATGAGCAGTTCTTC; cdr3_aa: CASSSKSLGSSYNEQFF
clone_size: .; j_call: TRBJ2-5; d_call: TRBD2; v_call: TRBV18; cdr3_nt: TGTGCCAGCTCAGCCGGGATGAGGAGCGGGGGGACGAGAGGGGAGACCCAGTACTTC; cdr3_aa: CASSAGMRSGGTRGETQYF
clone_size: .; j_call: TRBJ2-6; d_call: .; v_call: TRBV7-9; cdr3_nt: TGTGCCAGCAGCTTTAGTAGGGTTGCTGGGGCCAACGTCCTGACTTTC; cdr3_aa: CASSFSRVAGANVLTF
clone_size: .; j_call: TRBJ2-3; d_call: .; v_call: TRBV18; cdr3_nt: TGTGCCAGCTCACCACGAGGCCAGGGCGAATCAGATACGCAGTATTTT; cdr3_aa: CASSPRGQGESDTQYF
clone_size: .; j_call: TRBJ2-1; d_call: .; v_call: TRBV7-9; cdr3_nt: TGTGCCAGCAGCTTAGGGGGACGGACCTACCACAATGAGCAGTTCTTC; cdr3_aa: CASSLGGRTYHNEQFF
clone_size: few; j_call: TRBJ2-7; d_call: .; v_call: TRBV19; cdr3_nt: TGTGCCAGTAGTCAAACTCAGGGCTACGAGCAGTACTTC; cdr3_aa: CASSQTQGYEQYF
clone_size: .; j_call: TRBJ1-2; d_call: TRBD1; v_call: TRBV6-5; cdr3_nt: TGTGCCAGCAGACCCGGACAGGGGGAGGGGGGCTACACCTTC; cdr3_aa: CASRPGQGEGGYTF
clone_size: once; j_call: TRBJ1-6; d_call: .; v_call: TRBV5-6; cdr3_nt: TGTGCCAGCAGCCTGGGGGAAGGGTCACCCCTCCACTTT; cdr3_aa: CASSLGEGSPLHF
clone_size: .; j_call: TRBJ2-3; d_call: .; v_call: TRBV7-9; cdr3_nt: TGTGCCAGCAGCTTAGGGGCCGGGACAGATACGCAGTATTTT; cdr3_aa: CASSLGAGTDTQYF
clone_size: .; j_call: TRBJ2-7; d_call: TRBD1; v_call: TRBV28; cdr3_nt: TGTGCCAGCAGTTTGGGGGACAGAACCTACGAGCAGTACTTC; cdr3_aa: CASSLGDRTYEQYF
clone_size: .; j_call: TRBJ2-1; d_call: .; v_call: TRBV7-8; cdr3_nt: TGTGCCAGCAGCCCTGTGGATCCGGGGAGGTCCAATGAGCAGTTCTTC; cdr3_aa: CASSPVDPGRSNEQFF
clone_size: .; j_call: TRBJ2-7; d_call: TRBD2; v_call: TRBV7-8; cdr3_nt: TGTGCCAGCAGCCTATCGCGGACTAGCGAGCAGTACTTC; cdr3_aa: CASSLSRTSEQYF
clone_size: .; j_call: TRBJ1-5; d_call: .; v_call: TRBV7-2; cdr3_nt: TGTGCCAGCAGTTCCACGGATCAGCCCCAGCATTTT; cdr3_aa: CASSSTDQPQHF
clone_size: .; j_call: TRBJ2-5; d_call: .; v_call: TRBV5-6; cdr3_nt: TGTGCCAGCAGCATCCCTCCCGGGGCGACCCAGTACTTC; cdr3_aa: CASSIPPGATQYF
clone_size: .; j_call: TRBJ1-3; d_call: TRBD1; v_call: TRBV6-5; cdr3_nt: TGTGCCAGCAGTTACTACAGACAGGGGCGTAGGAACACCATATATTTT; cdr3_aa: CASSYYRQGRRNTIYF
clone_size: .; j_call: TRBJ2-2; d_call: TRBD2; v_call: TRBV6-5; cdr3_nt: TGTGCCAGCAGAAAGGACGGACTAGTCGGGGAGCTGTTTTTT; cdr3_aa: CASRKDGLVGELFF
clone_size: .; j_call: TRBJ2-7; d_call: .; v_call: TRBV7-2; cdr3_nt: TGTGCCAGCAGCGCTGGAGGGATCGAGCAGTACTTC; cdr3_aa: CASSAGGIEQYF
clone_size: once; j_call: TRBJ1-1; d_call: .; v_call: TRBV4-2; cdr3_nt: TGTGCCAGCAGCCAAGTAAAGCGGGCCACTGAAGCTTTCTTT; cdr3_aa: CASSQVKRATEAFF
clone_size: .; j_call: TRBJ1-1; d_call: .; v_call: TRBV6-6; cdr3_nt: TGTGCCAGCAGGCTAGGGGGGACTAACACTGAAGCTTTCTTT; cdr3_aa: CASRLGGTNTEAFF
clone_size: .; j_call: TRBJ2-5; d_call: TRBD2; v_call: TRBV7-9; cdr3_nt: TGTGCCAGCAGCCGAGGGAAGGGACTAGCGGGAGTAGAGACCCAGTACTTC; cdr3_aa: CASSRGKGLAGVETQYF
clone_size: .; j_call: TRBJ2-3; d_call: TRBD2; v_call: TRBV2; cdr3_nt: TGTGCCAGCAGGGCGGGAGCGGGTACGCAGTATTTT; cdr3_aa: CASRAGAGTQYF
clone_size: .; j_call: TRBJ2-5; d_call: .; v_call: TRBV18; cdr3_nt: TGTGCCAGCTCACCACCTAAGGGGACCCAGTACTTC; cdr3_aa: CASSPPKGTQYF
clone_size: .; j_call: TRBJ2-7; d_call: .; v_call: TRBV13; cdr3_nt: TGTGCCAGCAGCTTCAACAGGATGTACGAGCAGTACTTC; cdr3_aa: CASSFNRMYEQYF
clone_size: .; j_call: TRBJ2-7; d_call: .; v_call: TRBV5-4; cdr3_nt: TGTGCCAGCAGCTACGGAGGGCCTGGGGACGAGCAGTACTTC; cdr3_aa: CASSYGGPGDEQYF
clone_size: .; j_call: TRBJ2-3; d_call: TRBD2; v_call: TRBV18; cdr3_nt: TGTGCCAGCGCGGAAGCGGGAGGGGACACAGATACGCAGTATTTT; cdr3_aa: CASAEAGGDTDTQYF